This TCR beta chain comes out of a study of cytomegalovirus exposure and HLA in healthy donors. With regard to this clone: The target antigen is unknown.

Study outcomes and limitations: A prior analysis recorded that most TCR beta V segments were productive about 87% or about 30% of the time. V- and J-gene trimming in TCR beta was tied to a missense DCLRE1C variant by an analysis performed later. It was taken for granted in presence/absence analyses that sequencing depth across donors was roughly uniform. Under in vitro conditions, a few CMV-associated chains were confirmed as specific for CMV antigens.

60 Vbeta and 13 Jbeta primers were used in PCR. Method: immunoSEQ multiplex PCR; TCRdb's copy keeps in-frame clones and lacks some. Here the sample spans fewer than 120,000 clones, over 60% being singletons. The TCR originated in a woman in her sixties or seventies in good health and CMV-seropositive. Sequenced material: PBMCs.

DNA of the CDR3: TGTGCCAGCAGCCGACTAGCGGCGCGTGGTACGCAGTATTTT. This sequence encodes CASSRLAARGTQYF. The chain uses TRBV7-9 and TRBJ2-3; 9 nucleotides line up with TRBD2. The CDR3 consists of 14 residues. V was pared by 5 bases and J by 8 bases, with 8 bases of the junction left unmatched. Per the germline V gene, CDR1 is SEHNR and CDR2 is FQNEAQ (reference sequence).